Below are 7 T cell receptor beta chains sequenced from a single sample in a study of post-analysis software for immune sequencing data. Study observations and caveats: TRBV5-6, TRBV5-1 and TRBV20-1 were among roughly five TRBV segments more frequent in patients than controls.

The library was made from cDNA and included unique molecular identifiers. TCRdb used MiXCR to reprocess the PCR reads, holding one entry per CDR3 protein. The sample includes around 190,000 distinct CDR3 sequences, 29% of them seen just once. No antigen has been identified for these receptors. The sequenced sample was blood. The receptors shown here come from a girl under 18 with multiple sclerosis.

The chain combines TRBV5-1 with TRBJ2-1; TRBD1 agrees at 7 bases. V dropped 3 bases and J dropped 3; count of bases not matched to a gene: 9. Germline loops: CDR1 SGHRS, CDR2 YFSETQ. CDR3 length: 16 amino acids. CDR3 coding DNA: TGCGCCAGCAGCTCCGGAGACAGGGCTCTCTACAATGAGCAGTTCTTC. Protein product: CASSSGDRALYNEQFF. The full variable domain, in which reference TRBV5-1 and TRBJ2-1 provide the parts outside the CDR3, is KAGVTQTPRYLIKTRGQQVTLSCSPISGHRSVSWYQQTPGQGLQFLFEYFSETQRNKGNFPGRFSGRQFSNSRSEMNVSTLELGDSALYLCASSSGDRALYNEQFFGPGTRLTVL.

The gene calls are TRBV18 and TRBJ2-1; TRBD1 matches 11 bases. With V trimmed by 4 bases and J by 6 bases, 5 bases remained unmatched. This CDR3 region has 15 residues. Germline V CDR1 and CDR2: KGHSH, LQKENI. CDR3 sequence (DNA): TGTGCCAGCTCACTAGGACAGGGGGCCGGCAATGAGCAGTTCTTC. This codes for CASSLGQGAGNEQFF.

This clonotype was observed a few times. Possible read error: a much larger clone is one base away. The rearrangement uses TRBV28 and TRBJ2-5; TRBD2 matches at 16 bases. The germline gives CDR1 MDHEN, CDR2 SYDVKM. V shed 7 bases, J shed 11 bases, and the junction held 10 bases outside the gene matches. The CDR3 is made up of 15 amino acids. Here the CDR3 DNA reads TGTGCCAGCAAATCGGGACTAGCGGGAGGGAGAGAGCAGTACTTC. Its protein is CASKSGLAGGREQYF.

This clonotype was seen more than once but under ten times. A single base separates this from a much larger clone, so it may be a read error. The chain recombines TRBV6-6 with TRBJ2-6; D is uncertain. The CDR3 spans 14 residues. The germline gives CDR1 MNHNY, CDR2 SVGAGI (reference sequence). The CDR3 DNA follows: TGTACCAGCAGACGGTTCTCTGGGGCCAACGTCCTGACTTTC. Translated: CTSRRFSGANVLTF.

A word on this clonotype: Germline is not matched at one junction end, which may reflect a read error. The chain has TRBV3-1 and TRBJ1-1; D unresolved. The germline V gene encodes CDR1 LGHDT and CDR2 YNNKEL (reference sequence). The CDR3 is 12 amino acids. CDR3 loop: CASSQENSEAFF. The CDR3, as DNA: TGTGCCAGCAGCCAAGAGAACTCTGAAGCTTTCTTT.

A note on this clonotype: Being one base from a much bigger clone, this may be a read error. The V and J genes are TRBV20-1 and TRBJ2-7; 8 bases are shared with TRBD2. Per the germline V gene, CDR1 is DFQATT and CDR2 is SNEGSKA (reference sequence). CDR3 length: 12 residues. The CDR3 nucleotides are TGCAGTGCCGGGGGGGTTGGCTACGAGCGGTACTTC. It specifies CSAGGVGYERYF.

To note about this clonotype: A much larger clone is a single base away; this may be a read error. The gene calls are TRBV6-6 and TRBJ2-3, with D hard to call. Germline loops: CDR1 MNHNY, CDR2 SVGAGI (reference sequence). This CDR3 comprises 13 residues. V lost 5 bases, J lost 2 bases, and 8 bases lay in between. The CDR3 here is CASSRVLTDTQYF. In nucleotides, the CDR3 is TGTGCCAGCAGTAGGGTCCTCACAGATACGCAGTATTTT.